What follows describes a single T cell receptor beta chain. What it recognizes is unknown. It was with a sample-barcoded 5' primer and a J-beta primer mix that a second PCR of roughly 7 to 12 cycles was run. With 12 random nucleotides, a template-switch adaptor tagged each individual cDNA molecule. Using its own MiXCR run on the 5' RACE reads, TCRdb lists one record per CDR3 protein. Counted here are 540,000 or so distinct CDR3 sequences, under 55% occurring once; the ten biggest clones make up around 23%. The data belong to a study of blood T cells in healthy people across ages. Overall study findings and caveats: TCR beta diversity per million T cells fell roughly linearly with age. Whereas aged donors had fewer naive CD4+ cells, long-lived donors had more of them and higher diversity.

The source is an elderly man in good health. Sequencing input: blood.

The DNA for the CDR3 is TGTGCCAGCAGCGCGGACAGGGGAAAAGAGACCCAGTACTTC. It specifies CASSADRGKETQYF. The gene calls are TRBV9 and TRBJ2-5; TRBD1 matches at 9 bases. The V and J ends lost 3 bases and 3 bases, in that order; junction bases with no gene match: 3. The CDR3 spans 14 residues. Germline CDR1 reads SGDLS; CDR2 reads YYNGEE.